The next 9 T cell receptor beta chains were all read from a single sample in a study of CD8 T cells in ankylosing spondylitis. These TCRs' antigens remain unknown. Overall study findings and caveats: Typical of ankylosing spondylitis blood, it appeared, was a TCR beta motif of eight highly homologous variants.

TCRdb reprocessed the 5' RACE reads via MiXCR and lists one record per CDR3 protein. This sample has roughly 700,000 distinct CDR3 sequences, with 15% to 20% found just once. The source material was blood, either unsorted or a sorted T cell fraction (not recorded which). The receptors were gathered from a male donor with ankylosing spondylitis.

This clonotype was found a few times. V usage is TRBV10-3 and J usage is TRBJ2-2; D unclear. Germline lookup yields CDR1 ENHRY and CDR2 SYGVKD. Trimming cost V 4 bases and J 4 bases, with 7 bases left between them. The CDR3 runs 13 residues. The CDR3 here is CAISGGVTGELFF. As DNA, the CDR3 is TGTGCCATCAGTGGTGGGGTCACCGGGGAGCTGTTTTTT.

This clonotype was recorded a few times. The chain uses TRBV29-1 and TRBJ2-7, with a possible D match to TRBD1 (6 bases). CDR1 SQVTM and CDR2 ANQGSEA come from the germline V gene. Trimming left V 8 bases short and J 4 bases short, with 15 bases between. The CDR3 extends over 12 amino acids. The chain's CDR3 is CSIHRVGYEQYF. In nucleotides, the CDR3 is TGCAGCATCCACAGGGTCGGGTACGAGCAGTACTTC.

The chain combines TRBV11-2 with TRBJ2-2; 8 bases are shared with TRBD2. Germline V gene sequence: CDR1 SGHAT, CDR2 FQNNGV. CDR3 length: 16 residues. V trimming: 2 bases; J trimming: 4 bases; junction bases outside the gene matches: 6. CDR3 loop: CASSLFTGGSTGELFF. The DNA for the CDR3 is TGTGCCAGCAGCTTATTCACGGGGGGGAGCACCGGGGAGCTGTTTTTT.

There are a few counts of this clonotype. This chain links TRBV18 with TRBJ1-5; 7 nucleotides align to TRBD1. The CDR3 is 14 amino acids. The germline V gene has CDR1 KGHSH and CDR2 LQKENI. V was pared by 5 bases and J by 6 bases, with 7 bases of the junction left unmatched. The CDR3 protein is CASSATDRAQPQHF. The CDR3 bases are TGTGCCAGCTCAGCGACCGACAGGGCTCAGCCCCAGCATTTT.

V and J are TRBV12-3 or TRBV12-4 and TRBJ2-1; 13 nucleotides line up with TRBD2. The CDR3 runs 17 residues. V lost 5 bases and J lost 2; bases outside the gene matches: 6. The CDR3 region is CASSRGLAGDPYNEQFF. The CDR3 DNA reads as TGTGCCAGCAGTCGAGGACTAGCGGGAGATCCCTACAATGAGCAGTTCTTC.

This clonotype was detected ten times or more. The chain couples TRBV11-2 to TRBJ2-1; 10 bases agree with TRBD2. V gave up 0 bases and J gave up 9 bases; unmatched junction bases: 8. Germline-derived CDR1 and CDR2 are SGHAT and FQNNGV. The length of the CDR3 is 16 residues. CDR3 loop: CASSLDMLAGVVEQFF. CDR3 nucleotide sequence: TGTGCCAGCAGCTTAGATATGCTAGCGGGAGTAGTTGAGCAGTTCTTC.

This clonotype was detected a few times. This chain uses TRBV28 with TRBJ2-7, with TRBD1 as a possible D gene (6 bases). V shed 6 bases and J shed 6 bases, with 21 bases lying between them. Germline assignment: CDR1 MDHEN and CDR2 SYDVKM. The CDR3 is 15 residues long. The CDR3 DNA is TGTGCCAGCAGCCTCGCAGGGGAACGGGAAGGCGAGCAGTACTTC. Its translation: CASSLAGEREGEQYF.

This clonotype was picked up a small number of times. This rearrangement joins TRBV7-9 to TRBJ2-5; D unresolved. Germline V CDR1 and CDR2: SEHNR, FQNEAQ (reference sequence). The V end lost 8 bases, the J end lost 0 bases, and 13 bases lay between the germline ends. The CDR3 consists of 14 residues. CDR3 amino acids: CASGRQAYQETQYF. DNA of the CDR3: TGTGCCAGCGGGCGGCAGGCGTACCAAGAGACCCAGTACTTC. Filled out from reference TRBV7-9 and TRBJ2-5, the complete variable domain reads DTGVSQNPRHKITKRGQNVTFRCDPISEHNRLYWYRQTLGQGPEFLTYFQNEAQLEKSRLLSDRFSAERPKGSFSTLEIQRTEQGDSAMYLCASGRQAYQETQYFGPGTRLLVL.

The J gene is TRBJ2-1, the V gene TRBV4-1, with TRBD2 matching 11 bases. This CDR3 has 16 residues. Trimming at V came to 4 bases and at J to 0 bases, leaving 2 bases not matched to a gene. Germline V gene sequence: CDR1 MGHRA, CDR2 YSYEKL. This CDR3 is CASSRLAGGSYNEQFF. CDR3 sequence (DNA): TGCGCCAGCAGCCGCCTAGCGGGAGGCTCCTACAATGAGCAGTTCTTC.